This record covers a single T cell receptor beta chain. The data originate from a study of blood T cell repertoires in COVID-19. About the research overall: Whether acute or convalescent, the COVID-19 samples came from the United States, Italy and Spain. The analysed material was cDNA or gDNA that came from T cells, B-cell-depleted T cells, or PBMCs.

Trimming took 6 bases from V and 5 from J; bases not matched to a gene: 2. CDR1 LNHDA and CDR2 SQIVND come from the germline V gene (reference sequence). CDR3 length: 13 amino acids. Produced via immunoSEQ multiplex PCR; TCRdb's table is partial and in-frame only. The table has roughly 360,000 clones, more than 75% seen once. The source material was peripheral blood. V gene TRBV19 combines with J gene TRBJ1-5, with TRBD1 matching over 9 bases. This TCR came from a human donor with acute or convalescent COVID-19. The donor label of this sample is uncertain. CDR3 sequence reads: CASRDRGYQPQHF. CDR3 bases: TGTGCCAGTAGGGACAGGGGTTATCAGCCCCAGCATTTT.